A selection of T cell receptor beta chains follows, all from one sample in a study of T cell responses to AZD1222 COVID-19 vaccine. Assay: immunoSEQ multiplex PCR; the TCRdb copy retains only in-frame clones and omits some. Altogether fewer than 85,000 clones are present, 75% to 90% being singletons, with the ten largest covering 30% to 40%. Specimen: peripheral blood, collected on day 0 of AZD1222 vaccination. These receptors came from an adult in good health. CDR3s include the opening cysteine and the closing phenylalanine or tryptophan. A D gene is named only where the DNA matches it firmly. Clone size is stated in some rows and not others, as once, few, many or a class when expanded.

. TRBJ1-6 . TRBV3-1/TRBV3-2 16 TGTGCCAGCAGCCAAGATCCCGCCGCCTATAATTCACCCCTCCACTTT CASSQDPAAYNSPLHF
. TRBJ2-7 TRBD1 TRBV7-9 17 TGTGCCAGCAGGCTCAACCCCGGGACAGGTCCCTCCTACGAGCAGTACTTC CASRLNPGTGPSYEQYF
. TRBJ1-2 . TRBV6-1 12 TGTGCCACCAGGGAAGCGGCGTATGGCTACACCTTC CATREAAYGYTF
. TRBJ2-1 . TRBV6-5 12 TGTGCCAGCAGTTCGCGGTGGAATGAGCAGTTCTTC CASSSRWNEQFF
. TRBJ2-5 . TRBV7-2 12 TGTGCCAGCAGCTTAGGGAGAGAGACCCAGTACTTC CASSLGRETQYF
. TRBJ2-1 . TRBV4-1 13 TGCGCCAGCAGCCAAGGACTACGGCGGGAGCAGTTCTTC CASSQGLRREQFF
. TRBJ1-1 . TRBV5-6 16 TGTGCCAGCAGCTTGAGCCAGGTCCTTATGAACACTGAAGCTTTCTTT CASSLSQVLMNTEAFF
once TRBJ1-3 . TRBV14 14 TGTGCCAGCAGCCGTGGAGGAGGAGGAAACACCATATATTTT CASSRGGGGNTIYF
. TRBJ2-7 . TRBV5-4 14 TGTGCCAGCAGCCAGGGACTCTGGGGGTACGAGCAGTACTTC CASSQGLWGYEQYF
few TRBJ1-4 TRBD1 TRBV7-6 15 TGTGCCAGCAGCTCCACGGGACAGGGAGATGAAAAACTGTTTTTT CASSSTGQGDEKLFF
. TRBJ2-5 . TRBV6-1 12 TGTGCCAGCAGTGAGGTGGGGGAGACCCAGTACTTC CASSEVGETQYF
. TRBJ2-7 TRBD1 TRBV6-8 17 TGTGCCAGCAGTGGGACCCGAACCGGGACAGGAGCCTACGAGCAGTACTTC CASSGTRTGTGAYEQYF
. TRBJ1-1 . TRBV6-5 14 TGTGCCAGCAGTTACTCTTCGGGGTCCACTGAAGCTTTCTTT CASSYSSGSTEAFF
. TRBJ2-2 . TRBV11-2 16 TGTGCCAGCAGCTTTGGACAGACCCGAGGGACCGGGGAGCTGTTTTTT CASSFGQTRGTGELFF
. TRBJ2-5 TRBD2 TRBV9 18 TGTGCCAGCAGCGTAGCTTTTGCGGCGGGAGGCGGCCAAGAGACCCAGTACTTC CASSVAFAAGGGQETQYF
. TRBJ2-7 . TRBV7-9 13 TGTGCCAGCAGCTGGGGACTGTCCTACGAGCAGTACTTC CASSWGLSYEQYF
once TRBJ2-5 . TRBV28 14 TGTGCCAGCAGTAGCCGGGACGGAGGGGAGACCCAGTACTTC CASSSRDGGETQYF
. TRBJ1-5 . TRBV5-4 14 TGTGCCAGCAGCTTACAGTATAGCAATCAGCCCCAGCATTTT CASSLQYSNQPQHF